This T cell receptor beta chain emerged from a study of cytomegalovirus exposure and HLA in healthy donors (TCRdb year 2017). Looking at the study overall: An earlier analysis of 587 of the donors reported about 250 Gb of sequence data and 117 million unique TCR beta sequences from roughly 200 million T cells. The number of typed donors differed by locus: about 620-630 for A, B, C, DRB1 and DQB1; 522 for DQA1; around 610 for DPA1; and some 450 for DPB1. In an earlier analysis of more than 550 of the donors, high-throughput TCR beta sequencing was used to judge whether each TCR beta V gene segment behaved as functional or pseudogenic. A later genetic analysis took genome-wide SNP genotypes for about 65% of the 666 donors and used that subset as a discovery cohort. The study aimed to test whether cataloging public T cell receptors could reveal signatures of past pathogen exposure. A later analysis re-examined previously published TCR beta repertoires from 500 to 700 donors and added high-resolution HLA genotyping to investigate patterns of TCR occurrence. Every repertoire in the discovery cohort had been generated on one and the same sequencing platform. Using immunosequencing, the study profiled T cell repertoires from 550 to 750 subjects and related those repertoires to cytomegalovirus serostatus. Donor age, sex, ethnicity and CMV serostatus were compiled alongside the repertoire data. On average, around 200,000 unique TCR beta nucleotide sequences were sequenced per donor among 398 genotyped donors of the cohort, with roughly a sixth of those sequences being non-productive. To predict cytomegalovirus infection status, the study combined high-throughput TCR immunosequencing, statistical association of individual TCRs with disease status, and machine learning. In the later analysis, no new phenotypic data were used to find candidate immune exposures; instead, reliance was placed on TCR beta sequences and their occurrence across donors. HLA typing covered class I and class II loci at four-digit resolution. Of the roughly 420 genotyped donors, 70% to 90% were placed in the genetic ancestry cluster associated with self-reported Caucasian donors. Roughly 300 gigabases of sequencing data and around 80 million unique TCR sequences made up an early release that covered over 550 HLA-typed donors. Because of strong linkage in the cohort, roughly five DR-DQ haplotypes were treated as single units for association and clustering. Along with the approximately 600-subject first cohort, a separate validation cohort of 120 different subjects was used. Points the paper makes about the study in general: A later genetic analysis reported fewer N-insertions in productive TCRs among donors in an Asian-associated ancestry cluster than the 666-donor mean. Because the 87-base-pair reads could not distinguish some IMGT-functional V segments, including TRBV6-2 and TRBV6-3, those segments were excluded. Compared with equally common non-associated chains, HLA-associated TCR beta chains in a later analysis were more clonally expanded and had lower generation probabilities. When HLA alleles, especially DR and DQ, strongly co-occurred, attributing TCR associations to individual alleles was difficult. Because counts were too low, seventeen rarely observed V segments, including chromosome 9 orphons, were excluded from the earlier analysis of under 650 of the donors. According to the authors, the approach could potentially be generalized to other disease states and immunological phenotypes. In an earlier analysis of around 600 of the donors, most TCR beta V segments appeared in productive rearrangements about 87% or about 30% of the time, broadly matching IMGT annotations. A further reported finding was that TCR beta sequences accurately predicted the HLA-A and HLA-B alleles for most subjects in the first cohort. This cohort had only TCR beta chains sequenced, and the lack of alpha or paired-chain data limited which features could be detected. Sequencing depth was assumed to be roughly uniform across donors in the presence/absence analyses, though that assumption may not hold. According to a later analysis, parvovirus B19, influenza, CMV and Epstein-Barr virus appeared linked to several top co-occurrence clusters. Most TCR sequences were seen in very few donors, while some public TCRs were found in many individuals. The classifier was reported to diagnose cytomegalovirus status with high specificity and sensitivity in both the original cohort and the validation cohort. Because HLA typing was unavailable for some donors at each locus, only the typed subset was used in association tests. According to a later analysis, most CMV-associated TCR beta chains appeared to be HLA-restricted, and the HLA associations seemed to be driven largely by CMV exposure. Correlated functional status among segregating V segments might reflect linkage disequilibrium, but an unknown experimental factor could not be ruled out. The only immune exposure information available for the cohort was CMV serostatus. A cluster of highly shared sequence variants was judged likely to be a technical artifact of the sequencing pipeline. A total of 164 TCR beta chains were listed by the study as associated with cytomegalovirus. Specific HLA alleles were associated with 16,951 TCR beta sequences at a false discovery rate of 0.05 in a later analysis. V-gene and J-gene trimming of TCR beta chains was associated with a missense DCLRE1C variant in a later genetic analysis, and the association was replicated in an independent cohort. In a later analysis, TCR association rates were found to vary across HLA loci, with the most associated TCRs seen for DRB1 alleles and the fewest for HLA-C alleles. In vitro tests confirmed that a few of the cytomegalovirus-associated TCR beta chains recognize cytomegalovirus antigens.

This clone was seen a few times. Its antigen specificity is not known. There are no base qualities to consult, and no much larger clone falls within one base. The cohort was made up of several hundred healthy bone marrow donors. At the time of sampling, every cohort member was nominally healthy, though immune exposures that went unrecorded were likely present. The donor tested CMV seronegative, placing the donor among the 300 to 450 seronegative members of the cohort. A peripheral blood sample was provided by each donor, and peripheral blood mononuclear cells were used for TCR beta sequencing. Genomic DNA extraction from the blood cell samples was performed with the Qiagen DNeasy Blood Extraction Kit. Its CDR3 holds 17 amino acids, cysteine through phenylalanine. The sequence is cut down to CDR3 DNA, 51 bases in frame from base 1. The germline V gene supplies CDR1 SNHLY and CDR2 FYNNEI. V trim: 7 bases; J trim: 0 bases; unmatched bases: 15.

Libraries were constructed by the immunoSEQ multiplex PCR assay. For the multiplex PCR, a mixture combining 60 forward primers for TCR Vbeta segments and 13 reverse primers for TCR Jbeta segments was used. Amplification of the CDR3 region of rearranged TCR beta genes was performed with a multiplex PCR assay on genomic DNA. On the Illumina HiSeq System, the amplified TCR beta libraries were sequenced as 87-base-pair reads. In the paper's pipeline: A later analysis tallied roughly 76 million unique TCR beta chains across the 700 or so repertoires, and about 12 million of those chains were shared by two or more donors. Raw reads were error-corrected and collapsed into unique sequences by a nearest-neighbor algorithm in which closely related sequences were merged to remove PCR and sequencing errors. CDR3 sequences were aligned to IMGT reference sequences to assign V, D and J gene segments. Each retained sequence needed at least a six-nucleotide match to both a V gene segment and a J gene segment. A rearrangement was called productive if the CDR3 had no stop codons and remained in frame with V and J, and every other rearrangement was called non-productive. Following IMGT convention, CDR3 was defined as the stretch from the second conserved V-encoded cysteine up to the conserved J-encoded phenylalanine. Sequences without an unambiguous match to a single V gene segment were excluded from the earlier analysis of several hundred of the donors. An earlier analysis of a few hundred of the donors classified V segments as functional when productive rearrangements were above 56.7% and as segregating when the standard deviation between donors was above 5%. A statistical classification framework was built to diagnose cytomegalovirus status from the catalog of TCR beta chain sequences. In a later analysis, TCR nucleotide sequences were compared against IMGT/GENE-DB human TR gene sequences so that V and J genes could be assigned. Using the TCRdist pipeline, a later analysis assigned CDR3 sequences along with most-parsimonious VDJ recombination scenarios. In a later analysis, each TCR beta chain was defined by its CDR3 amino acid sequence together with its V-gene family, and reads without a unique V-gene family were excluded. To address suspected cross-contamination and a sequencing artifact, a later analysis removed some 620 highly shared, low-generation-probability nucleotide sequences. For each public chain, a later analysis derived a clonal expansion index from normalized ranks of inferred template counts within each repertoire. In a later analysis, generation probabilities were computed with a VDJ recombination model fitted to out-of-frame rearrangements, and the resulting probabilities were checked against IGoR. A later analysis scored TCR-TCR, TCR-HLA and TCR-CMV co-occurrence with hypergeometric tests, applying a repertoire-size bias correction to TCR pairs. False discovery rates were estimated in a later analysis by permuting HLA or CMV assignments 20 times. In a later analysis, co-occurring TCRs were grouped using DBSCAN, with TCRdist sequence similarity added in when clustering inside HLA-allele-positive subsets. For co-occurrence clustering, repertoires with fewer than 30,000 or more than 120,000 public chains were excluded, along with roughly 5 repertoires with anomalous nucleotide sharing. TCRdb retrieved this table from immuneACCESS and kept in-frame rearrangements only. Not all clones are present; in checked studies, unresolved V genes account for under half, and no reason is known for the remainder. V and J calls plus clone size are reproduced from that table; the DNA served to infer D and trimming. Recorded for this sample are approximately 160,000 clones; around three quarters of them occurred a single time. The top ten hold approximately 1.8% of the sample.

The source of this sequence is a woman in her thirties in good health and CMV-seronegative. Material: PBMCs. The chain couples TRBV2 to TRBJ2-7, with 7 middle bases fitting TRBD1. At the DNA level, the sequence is TGTGCCAGCACCGAAACCCCAGCCAGGGGGAGCTCCTACGAGCAGTACTTC. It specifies CASTETPARGSSYEQYF.